This T cell receptor beta chain was observed in a study of blood T cell repertoires in COVID-19. Study in general: The origin of the acute and convalescent COVID-19 samples was the United States, Italy and Spain.

From germline, CDR1 is LGHDT and CDR2 YNNKEL (reference sequence). The CDR3 is 13 residues long. J gave up 4 bases and V 4 bases, and 2 bases lay outside the gene matches. Authors' data handling: Reference gene primer amplification yielded estimated nucleated cell counts. Here immunoSEQ multiplex PCR was the method, and the copy in TCRdb shows in-frame clones only, minus some. V and J calls and clone size follow that table, whereas D and trimming were derived from the DNA. There are roughly 300,000 clones in the sample; approximately 88% occur only once, and approximately 8.5% lies in the top ten. V and J are TRBV3-1 (or the pseudogene TRBV3-2) and TRBJ1-2, with 8 bases fitting TRBD1. Sequencing used peripheral blood. The source of this sequence is a man between 18 and 29 years old with active or convalescent COVID-19. This chain's CDR3 is CASSRDRIYGYTF. The CDR3 DNA reads TGTGCCAGCAGCCGGGACAGGATCTATGGCTACACCTTC.